This T cell receptor (beta chain) derives from a study of blood T cell repertoires in COVID-19. Across the whole study: Samples taken during acute and convalescent COVID-19 were collected in the United States, Italy and Spain. T cells, B-cell-depleted T cells, or PBMCs supplied cDNA or gDNA.

Here immunoSEQ multiplex PCR was the method, and the copy in TCRdb shows in-frame clones only, minus some. The sample shows hundreds of thousands of clones, 87% of them seen only once. The CDR3 has 17 residues. V was pared by 7 bases and J by 0 bases, with 18 bases between. The V gene's germline CDR1 is MDHEN and CDR2 SYDVKM. The sequenced sample was peripheral blood. The source is a man aged 18 to 29 with active or convalescent COVID-19. V and J are TRBV28 and TRBJ1-4; D may be TRBD1 (5 bases). DNA of the CDR3: TGTGCCAGCATTCAAGGGAGGGGAATAGCAACTAATGAAAAACTGTTTTTT. It encodes CASIQGRGIATNEKLFF.